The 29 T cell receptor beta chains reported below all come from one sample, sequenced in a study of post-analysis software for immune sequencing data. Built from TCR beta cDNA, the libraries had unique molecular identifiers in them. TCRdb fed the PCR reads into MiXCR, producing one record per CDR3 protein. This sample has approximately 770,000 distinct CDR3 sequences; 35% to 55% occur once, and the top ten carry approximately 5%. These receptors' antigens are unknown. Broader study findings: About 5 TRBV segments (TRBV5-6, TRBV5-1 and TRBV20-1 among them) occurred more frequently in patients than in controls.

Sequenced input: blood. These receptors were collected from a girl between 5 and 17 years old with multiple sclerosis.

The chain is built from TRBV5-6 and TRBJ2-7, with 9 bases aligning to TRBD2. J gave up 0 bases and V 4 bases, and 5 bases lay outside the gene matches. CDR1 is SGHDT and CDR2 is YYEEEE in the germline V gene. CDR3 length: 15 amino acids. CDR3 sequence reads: CASSRASGISYEQYF. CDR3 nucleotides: TGTGCCAGCAGCCGGGCTAGCGGGATCTCCTACGAGCAGTACTTC.

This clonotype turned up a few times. CDR3 coding DNA: TGTGCCAGCAGTTACCCAGCCCAGGCCTTACGGCCCTACAATGAGCAGTTCTTC. It translates to CASSYPAQALRPYNEQFF. This chain joins TRBV6-5 and TRBJ2-1; D remains ambiguous. Germline CDR1 reads MNHEY; CDR2 reads SVGAGI. CDR3 length: 18 residues. With 2 bases removed from V and 2 bases from J, the gap between germline ends came to 19 bases.

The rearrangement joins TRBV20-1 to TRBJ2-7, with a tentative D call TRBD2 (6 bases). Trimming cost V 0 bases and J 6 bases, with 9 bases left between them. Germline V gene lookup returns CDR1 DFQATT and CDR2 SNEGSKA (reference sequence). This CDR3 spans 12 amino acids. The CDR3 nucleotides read TGCAGTGCTAGAGATCTGGGGGGCGAGCAGTACTTC. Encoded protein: CSARDLGGEQYF.

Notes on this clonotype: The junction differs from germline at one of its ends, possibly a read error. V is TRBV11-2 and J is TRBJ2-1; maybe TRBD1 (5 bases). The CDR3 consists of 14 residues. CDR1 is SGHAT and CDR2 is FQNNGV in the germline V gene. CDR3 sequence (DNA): TGTGCCACCACCCAGGGTGGCTCCTACAATGAGCAGTGCTTC. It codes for CATTQGGSYNEQCF.

The CDR3 loop reads CASSGGNTGSREQYF. In DNA form, the CDR3 reads TGTGCCAGCAGTGGAGGGAACACAGGGTCCCGCGAGCAGTACTTC. The chain recombines TRBV27 with TRBJ2-4; D tentatively reads TRBD1 or TRBD2 (6 bases each). With the DNA end fitting TRBJ2-7 better, the J assignment may be wrong. The CDR3 covers 15 residues. Per the germline V gene, CDR1 is MNHEY and CDR2 is SMNVEV (reference sequence).

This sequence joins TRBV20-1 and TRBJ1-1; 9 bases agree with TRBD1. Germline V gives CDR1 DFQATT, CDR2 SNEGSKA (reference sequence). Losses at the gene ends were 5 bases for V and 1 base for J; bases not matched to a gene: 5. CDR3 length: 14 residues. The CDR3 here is CSAAPQGANTEAFF. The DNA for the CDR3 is TGCAGTGCTGCTCCACAGGGGGCGAACACTGAAGCTTTCTTT.

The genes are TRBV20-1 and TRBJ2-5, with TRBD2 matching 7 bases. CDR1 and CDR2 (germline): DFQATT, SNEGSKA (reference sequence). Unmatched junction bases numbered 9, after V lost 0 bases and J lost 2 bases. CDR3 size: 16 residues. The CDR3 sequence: CSARDVREWVQETQYF. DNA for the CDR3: TGCAGTGCTAGAGATGTGCGGGAGTGGGTACAAGAGACCCAGTACTTC.

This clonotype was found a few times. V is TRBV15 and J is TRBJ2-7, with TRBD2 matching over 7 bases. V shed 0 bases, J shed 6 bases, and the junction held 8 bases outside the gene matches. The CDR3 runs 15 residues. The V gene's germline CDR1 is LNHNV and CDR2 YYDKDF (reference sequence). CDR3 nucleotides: TGTGCCACCAGCAGAGACCCTAGCGGCCTCTCCGAGCAGTACTTC. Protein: CATSRDPSGLSEQYF.

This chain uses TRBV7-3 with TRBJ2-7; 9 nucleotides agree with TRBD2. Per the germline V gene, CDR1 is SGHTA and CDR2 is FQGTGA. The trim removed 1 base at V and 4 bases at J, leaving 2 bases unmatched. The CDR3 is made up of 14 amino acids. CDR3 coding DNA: TGTGCCAGCAGCTTAAAGGCGGGAGGGTACGAGCAGTACTTC. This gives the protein CASSLKAGGYEQYF.

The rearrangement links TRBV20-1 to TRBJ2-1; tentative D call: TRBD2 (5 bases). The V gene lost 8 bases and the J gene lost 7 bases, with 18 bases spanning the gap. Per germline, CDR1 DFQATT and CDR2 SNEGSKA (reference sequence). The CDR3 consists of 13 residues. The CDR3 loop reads CSTKLRGGNEQFF. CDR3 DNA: TGCAGTACCAAACTGCGTGGCGGGAATGAGCAGTTCTTC.

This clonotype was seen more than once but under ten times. The CDR3 spells CASSYFGRDGYTF. The CDR3 region has the DNA TGTGCCAGCAGTTACTTTGGCAGGGATGGCTACACCTTC. The chain recombines TRBV6-5 with TRBJ1-2; a weak D match, TRBD1 (5 bases). Deletions cut 1 base from V and 6 bases from J, with 9 bases between. The germline gives CDR1 MNHEY, CDR2 SVGAGI. This CDR3 spans 13 amino acids.

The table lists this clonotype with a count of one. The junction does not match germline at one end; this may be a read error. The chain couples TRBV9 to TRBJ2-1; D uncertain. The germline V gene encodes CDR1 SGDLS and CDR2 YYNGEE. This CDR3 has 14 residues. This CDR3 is CAGSVAGRYNEQFF. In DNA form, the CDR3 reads TGTGCCGGCAGCGTAGCTGGGCGCTACAATGAGCAGTTCTTC.

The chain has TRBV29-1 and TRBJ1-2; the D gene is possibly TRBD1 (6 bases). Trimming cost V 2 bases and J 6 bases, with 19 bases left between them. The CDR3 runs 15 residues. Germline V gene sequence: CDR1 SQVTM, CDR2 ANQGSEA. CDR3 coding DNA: TGCAGCGTTGAATCGGGAGCCACAGAGGGGGATGGCTACACCTTC. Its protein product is CSVESGATEGDGYTF.

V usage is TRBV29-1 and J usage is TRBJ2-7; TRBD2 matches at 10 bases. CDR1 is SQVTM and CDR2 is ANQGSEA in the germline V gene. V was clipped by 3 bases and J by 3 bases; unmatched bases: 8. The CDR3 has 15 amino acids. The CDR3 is CSVEGAAGGGYEQYF. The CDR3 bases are TGCAGCGTTGAGGGGGCAGCGGGAGGGGGCTACGAGCAGTACTTC.

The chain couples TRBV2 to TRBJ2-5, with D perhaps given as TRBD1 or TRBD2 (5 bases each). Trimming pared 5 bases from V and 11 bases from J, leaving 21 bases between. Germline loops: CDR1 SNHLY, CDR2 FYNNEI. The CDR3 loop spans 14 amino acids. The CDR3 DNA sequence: TGTGCCAGCAGTTACGCTACCGGGACCGCAGTGCAGTACTTC. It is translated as CASSYATGTAVQYF.

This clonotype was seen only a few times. The CDR3 DNA reads as TGTGCCAGCAGCTTCCCCGGAGACACAGATACGCAGTATTTT. Amino acid sequence: CASSFPGDTDTQYF. The chain carries TRBV7-2 and TRBJ2-3; D is unclear. Germline assignment: CDR1 SGHTA and CDR2 FQGNSA. Between the trimmed V and J ends, which lost 3 bases and 2 bases, there was a span of 9 bases. The CDR3 is made up of 14 amino acids.

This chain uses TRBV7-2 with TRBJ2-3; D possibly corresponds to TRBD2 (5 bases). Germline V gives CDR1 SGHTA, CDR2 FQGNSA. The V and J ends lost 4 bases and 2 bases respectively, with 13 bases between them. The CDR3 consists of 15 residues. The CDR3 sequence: CASSSSGVSTDTQYF. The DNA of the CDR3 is TGTGCCAGCAGCTCCTCCGGGGTCTCCACAGATACGCAGTATTTT. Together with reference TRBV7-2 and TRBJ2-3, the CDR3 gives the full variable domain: GAGVSQSPSNKVTEKGKDVELRCDPISGHTALYWYRQSLGQGLEFLIYFQGNSAPDKSGLPSDRFSAERTGGSVSTLTIQRTQQEDSAVYLCASSSSGVSTDTQYFGPGTRLTVL.

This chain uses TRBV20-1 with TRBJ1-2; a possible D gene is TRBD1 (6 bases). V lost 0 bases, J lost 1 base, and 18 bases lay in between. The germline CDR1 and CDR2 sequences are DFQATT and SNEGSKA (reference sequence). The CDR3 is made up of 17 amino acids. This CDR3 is CSARDGSRTDYNYGYTF. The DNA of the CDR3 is TGCAGTGCTAGAGATGGGTCCCGGACAGATTATAACTATGGCTACACCTTC.

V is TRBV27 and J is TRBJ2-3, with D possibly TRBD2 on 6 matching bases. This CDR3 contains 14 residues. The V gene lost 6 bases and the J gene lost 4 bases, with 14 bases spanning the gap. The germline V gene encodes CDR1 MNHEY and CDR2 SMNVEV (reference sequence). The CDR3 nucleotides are TGTGCCAGCAGGACTAGGGCGGGCCCAGATACGCAGTATTTT. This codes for CASRTRAGPDTQYF.

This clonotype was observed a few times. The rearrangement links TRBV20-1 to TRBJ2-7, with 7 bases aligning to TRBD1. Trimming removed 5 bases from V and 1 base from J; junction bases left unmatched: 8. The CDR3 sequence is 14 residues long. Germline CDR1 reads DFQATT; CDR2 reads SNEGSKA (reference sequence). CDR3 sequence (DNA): TGCAGTGCTTGGGGACAGTCAAATTCCTACGAGCAGTACTTC. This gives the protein CSAWGQSNSYEQYF.

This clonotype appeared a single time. The CDR3 DNA reads as TGTGCCAGCAGCCAAGATCCCGGGGCTTATGACGAGCAGTACTTC. It codes for CASSQDPGAYDEQYF. The chain couples TRBV3-1 to TRBJ2-1; D might be TRBD1 or TRBD2, each matching 5 bases. The end of the DNA fits TRBJ2-7 better, so the J call may be wrong. The CDR3 length is 15 residues. Germline-derived CDR1 and CDR2 are LGHDT and YNNKEL (reference sequence).

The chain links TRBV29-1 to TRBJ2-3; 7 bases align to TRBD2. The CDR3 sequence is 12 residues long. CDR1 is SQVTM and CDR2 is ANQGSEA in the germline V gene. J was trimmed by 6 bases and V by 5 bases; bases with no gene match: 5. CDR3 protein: CSVLTSRDTQYF. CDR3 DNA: TGCAGCGTTCTGACTAGCCGGGATACGCAGTATTTT.

The CDR3 bases are TGTGCCACCAGCAGAGATCGGACAGCCGGAGAGACCCAGTACTTC. It codes for CATSRDRTAGETQYF. V gene TRBV15 combines with J gene TRBJ2-5, with D perhaps matching TRBD1 (6 bases). This CDR3 region has 15 residues. V gave up 0 bases and J gave up 4 bases, with 12 bases separating them. CDR1 is LNHNV, CDR2 YYDKDF, per germline (reference sequence). Using reference TRBV15 and TRBJ2-5 for the parts outside the CDR3, the full variable domain is DAMVIQNPRYQVTQFGKPVTLSCSQTLNHNVMYWYQQKSSQAPKLLFHYYDKDFNNEADTPDNFQSRRPNTSFCFLDIRSPGLGDTAMYLCATSRDRTAGETQYFGPGTRLLVL.

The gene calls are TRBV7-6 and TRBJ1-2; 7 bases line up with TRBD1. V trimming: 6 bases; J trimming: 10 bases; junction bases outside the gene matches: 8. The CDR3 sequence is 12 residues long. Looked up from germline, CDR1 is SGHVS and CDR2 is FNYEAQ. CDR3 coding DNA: TGTGCCAGCAGGATACAGGGGTTCGCCTACACCTTC. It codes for CASRIQGFAYTF. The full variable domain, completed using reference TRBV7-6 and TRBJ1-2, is GAGVSQSPRYKVTKRGQDVALRCDPISGHVSLYWYRQALGQGPEFLTYFNYEAQQDKSGLPNDRFSAERPEGSISTLTIQRTEQRDSAMYRCASRIQGFAYTFGSGTRLTVV.

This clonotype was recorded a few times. The CDR3 nucleotides read TGCGCCAGCAGCCCGGTTTCATCTGGGGCCAACGTCCTGACTTTC. It encodes CASSPVSSGANVLTF. The genes are TRBV5-1 and TRBJ2-6; D remains ambiguous. Germline V gene sequence: CDR1 SGHRS, CDR2 YFSETQ. CDR3 size: 15 residues. V lost 4 bases and J 1 base, leaving 9 bases between the germline ends. Using reference TRBV5-1 and TRBJ2-6 for the parts outside the CDR3, the full variable domain is KAGVTQTPRYLIKTRGQQVTLSCSPISGHRSVSWYQQTPGQGLQFLFEYFSETQRNKGNFPGRFSGRQFSNSRSEMNVSTLELGDSALYLCASSPVSSGANVLTFGAGSRLTVL.

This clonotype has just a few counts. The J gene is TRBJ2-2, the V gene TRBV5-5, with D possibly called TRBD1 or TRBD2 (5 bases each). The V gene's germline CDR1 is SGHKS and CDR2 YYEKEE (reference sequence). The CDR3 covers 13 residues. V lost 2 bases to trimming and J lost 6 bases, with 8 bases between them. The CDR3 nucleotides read TGTGCCAGCAGCTTAGAGGGGCCCGGGGAGCTGTTTTTT. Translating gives CASSLEGPGELFF.

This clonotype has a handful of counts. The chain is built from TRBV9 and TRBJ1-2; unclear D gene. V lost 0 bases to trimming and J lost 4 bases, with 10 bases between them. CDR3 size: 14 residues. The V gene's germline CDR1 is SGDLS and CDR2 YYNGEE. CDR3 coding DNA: TGTGCCAGCAGCGTAGACTACCCGGGCTATGGCTACACCTTC. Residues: CASSVDYPGYGYTF.

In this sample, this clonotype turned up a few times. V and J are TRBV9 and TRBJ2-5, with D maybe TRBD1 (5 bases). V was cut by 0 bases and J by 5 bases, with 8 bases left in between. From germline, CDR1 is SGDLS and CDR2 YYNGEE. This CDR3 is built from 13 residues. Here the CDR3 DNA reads TGTGCCAGCAGCGTAGTCCCAGGGGAGACCCAGTACTTC. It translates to CASSVVPGETQYF.

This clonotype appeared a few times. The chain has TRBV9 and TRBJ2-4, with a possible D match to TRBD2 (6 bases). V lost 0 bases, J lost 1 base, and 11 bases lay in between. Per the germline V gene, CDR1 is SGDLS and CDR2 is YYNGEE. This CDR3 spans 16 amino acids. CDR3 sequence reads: CASSVGGAGAKNIQYF. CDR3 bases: TGTGCCAGCAGCGTAGGCGGGGCGGGGGCCAAAAACATTCAGTACTTC.